A selection of T cell receptor beta chains follows, all from one sample in a study of T cells in Graves' hyperthyroidism and ophthalmopathy. From the multiplex PCR reads, TCRdb called clonotypes with MiXCR, one entry per CDR3 protein. The sample holds some 740,000 distinct CDR3 sequences, approximately 14% seen once. Material for sequencing was blood. Receptors were obtained from a woman in her late teens or twenties with Graves' hyperthyroidism. Both conserved end residues are part of each CDR3. D genes are given only for firm matches. Size tells how often a clone was seen (once, few, many) or the class of an expanded clone, and some rows leave it out.

>14|-|TRBV2|TRBD1|TRBJ1-1
TGTGCCAGCAGGTACAGGGGAGGTAACACTGAAGCTTTCTTT
CASRYRGGNTEAFF
>14|few|TRBV20-1|-|TRBJ2-1
TGCAGTGCCCCAGGCCTTAGGAGGGACAATGAGCAGTTCTTC
CSAPGLRRDNEQFF
>13|many|TRBV7-9|TRBD2|TRBJ2-1
TGTGCCAGCAGCCCCAGCGGGAGCAATGAGCAGTTCTTC
CASSPSGSNEQFF
>15|many|TRBV30|-|TRBJ1-2
TGTGCCTGGAGCGGCCCCGGACAGCCCCAGAAAGGCTACACCTTC
CAWSGPGQPQKGYTF
>12|-|TRBV29-1|-|TRBJ2-5
TGCGGCGTTCCAGGAAAGGGGGAGACCCAGTACTTC
CGVPGKGETQYF
>15|many|TRBV6-2/TRBV6-3|-|TRBJ2-2
TGTGCCAGCAGCGTCGCGAGGGTAGGCACCGGGGAGCTGTTTTTT
CASSVARVGTGELFF
>12|many|TRBV20-1|TRBD1|TRBJ1-1
TGCAGTGGGCGGACAGGGAACACTGAAGCTTTCTTT
CSGRTGNTEAFF
>17|few|TRBV11-2|TRBD1|TRBJ1-6
TGTGCCAGCAGCTTGATGGGAGGGACAGGGGGAACTTCACCCCTCCACTTT
CASSLMGGTGGTSPLHF
>12|few|TRBV9|-|TRBJ2-7
TGTGCCAGCAGCGGGACAGATCTCGAGCAGTACTTC
CASSGTDLEQYF
>13|many|TRBV3-1|-|TRBJ1-1
TGTGCCAGCAGCGAAAGGGGAAAGGGTGAAGCTTTCTTT
CASSERGKGEAFF
>12|once|TRBV7-9|-|TRBJ2-1
TGTGCCAGCAGGGGCCGGGACAATGAGCAGTTCTTC
CASRGRDNEQFF
>16|many|TRBV4-3|TRBD2|TRBJ2-1
TGCGCCAGCAGCCAGTCCGGGACTAGCTTTTACAATGAGCAGTTCTTC
CASSQSGTSFYNEQFF
>15|many|TRBV7-8|-|TRBJ1-1
TGTGCCAGCAGCCTCCATGGCTTAGGGGACACTGAAGCTTTCTTT
CASSLHGLGDTEAFF
>16|-|TRBV7-2|-|TRBJ1-1
TGTGCCAGCAGCTCCGCCCTCCAGGGTGAGAACACTGAAGCTTTCTTT
CASSSALQGENTEAFF
>13|-|TRBV20-1|-|TRBJ2-2
TGCAGTGCTGAGGGAGAGGACACCGGGGAGCTGTTTTTT
CSAEGEDTGELFF
>19|many|TRBV2|TRBD2|TRBJ2-1
TGTGCCAGCAGTGAAGGGCTAGCGGACAAAATCAACTCCTACAATGAGCAGTTCTTC
CASSEGLADKINSYNEQFF
>16|-|TRBV13|-|TRBJ2-1
TGTGCCAGCAGCCCTCGACTTGCCCCCTCCTACAATGAGCAGTTCTTC
CASSPRLAPSYNEQFF
>17|-|TRBV6-5|-|TRBJ1-5
TGTGCCAGCAGTTTCCTCGGCGTGAGTAATAGCAATCAGCCCCAGCATTTT
CASSFLGVSNSNQPQHF
>17|many|TRBV7-9|-|TRBJ2-7
TGTGCCAGCAGCATTAGTTATGGTAGGACGGGCTCCTACGAGCAGTACTTC
CASSISYGRTGSYEQYF
>15|-|TRBV10-3|TRBD2|TRBJ2-7
TGTGCCATCAGTGAGTCTGGGACTAGCGGCTACGAGCAGTACTTC
CAISESGTSGYEQYF
>14|many|TRBV29-1|TRBD1|TRBJ1-3
TGCAGCGGGAGGACAGGGCCCTCTGGAAACACCATATATTTT
CSGRTGPSGNTIYF
>16|many|TRBV6-1|-|TRBJ1-1
TGTGCCAGCAGTTTCAGGGTGTCCGCTATAAACACTGAAGCTTTCTTT
CASSFRVSAINTEAFF
>15|many|TRBV7-2|-|TRBJ2-4
TGTGCCAGCAGCTTGGGAGTCCTAGCCAAAAACATTCAGTACTTC
CASSLGVLAKNIQYF
>12|many|TRBV30|-|TRBJ2-7
TGTGCCTCTGGGTGGCGGAACTACGAGCAGTACTTC
CASGWRNYEQYF
>16|many|TRBV18|-|TRBJ1-6
TGTGCCAGCTCACCCGGTTCAAATCCAGTGGACTCACCCCTCCACTTT
CASSPGSNPVDSPLHF
>14|many|TRBV11-2|-|TRBJ2-7
TGTGCCAGCAGACGACAGCTCAACTCCTACGAGCAGTACTTC
CASRRQLNSYEQYF
>14|many|TRBV2|-|TRBJ2-5
TGTGCCAGCAATCAAGCCCGCGGCCGGGAGACCCAGTACTTC
CASNQARGRETQYF
>18|many|TRBV28|TRBD2|TRBJ2-1
TGTGCCAGCAGTTTATTAGTCGGTGGGGGGGTAGCGGACAATGAGCAGTTCTTC
CASSLLVGGGVADNEQFF
>14|-|TRBV12-3/TRBV12-4|TRBD1|TRBJ1-3
TGTGCCAGCAGTTGGACAGGGATCGCAAACACCATATATTTT
CASSWTGIANTIYF
>14|many|TRBV28|TRBD1|TRBJ2-5
TGTGCCAGCAGTTGGGACAGGGAGGCCGAGACCCAGTACTTC
CASSWDREAETQYF
>14|many|TRBV10-1|-|TRBJ2-1
TGCGCCAGCAGTGAATCGGGCAGGATGGCTGAGCAGTTCTTC
CASSESGRMAEQFF
>13|many|TRBV30|-|TRBJ1-6
TGTGCCTGGAGTGTAGGATCGGCTTCACCCCTCCACTTT
CAWSVGSASPLHF
>16|few|TRBV24-1|TRBD1|TRBJ2-2
TGTGCCACCAGTGACCTCTCGGACAGGGGAGACCGGGAGCTGTTTTTT
CATSDLSDRGDRELFF
>14|many|TRBV20-1|-|TRBJ1-1
TGCAGTGCTAGTCGCGGACACCCGAACACTGAAGCTTTCTTT
CSASRGHPNTEAFF
>13|many|TRBV7-2|-|TRBJ1-1
TGTGCCAGCAGCTTCTCGGAAGTCACTGAAGCTTTCTTT
CASSFSEVTEAFF
>17|many|TRBV12-3/TRBV12-4|-|TRBJ2-1
TGTGCCAGCAGTTTGAGAGTCCGCGACAGAACCTACGGTGAGCAGTTCTTC
CASSLRVRDRTYGEQFF
>13|few|TRBV10-3|-|TRBJ1-2
TGTGCCATCAGTGAGGTAGGACTAAGGGCCTACACCTTC
CAISEVGLRAYTF
>15|-|TRBV6-1|TRBD2|TRBJ2-1
TGTGCCAGCAGTCTTTACGGGAGGGCCCACAATGAGCAGTTCTTC
CASSLYGRAHNEQFF
>15|many|TRBV14|-|TRBJ2-3
TGTGCCAGCAGCCAAGAACAGAATCGCGGAGATACGCAGTATTTT
CASSQEQNRGDTQYF
>16|many|TRBV28|TRBD2|TRBJ2-1
TGTGCCAGCAGGGGTTTAGCGGGAGGGTTCTACAATGAGCAGTTCTTC
CASRGLAGGFYNEQFF
>13|many|TRBV10-3|-|TRBJ2-5
TGTGCCATAGCCAAGGGCCAGCAAGAGACCCAGTACTTC
CAIAKGQQETQYF
>14|few|TRBV30|TRBD1|TRBJ1-6
TGTGCCTGGAGTCTGGGACAGGGGGGCTCACCCCTCCACTTT
CAWSLGQGGSPLHF
>14|-|TRBV30|-|TRBJ2-2
TGTACCTGGAAACGTTGGCAGAACACCGGGGAGCTGTTTTTT
CTWKRWQNTGELFF
>16|many|TRBV20-1|-|TRBJ1-1
TGCAGTGCTAGATCCTCTGGCGAGGCCTTGAACACTGAAGCTTTCTTT
CSARSSGEALNTEAFF
>13|-|TRBV24-1|TRBD2|TRBJ2-1
TGTGCCACCGCCCAAATCGGGAGGGGCGAGCAGTTCTTC
CATAQIGRGEQFF
>11|many|TRBV29-1|-|TRBJ1-1
TGCAGCGTTGAAGGGACGATTGGAGCTTTCTTT
CSVEGTIGAFF
>15|many|TRBV18|TRBD1|TRBJ1-1
TGTGCCAGCTCAGACCCAGGGGGGATGAACACTGAAGCTTTCTTT
CASSDPGGMNTEAFF
>17|few|TRBV7-6|TRBD1|TRBJ1-5
TGTGCCAGCAGCTTAAACCCCCACAGGGGTAGCAATCAGCCCCAGCATTTT
CASSLNPHRGSNQPQHF